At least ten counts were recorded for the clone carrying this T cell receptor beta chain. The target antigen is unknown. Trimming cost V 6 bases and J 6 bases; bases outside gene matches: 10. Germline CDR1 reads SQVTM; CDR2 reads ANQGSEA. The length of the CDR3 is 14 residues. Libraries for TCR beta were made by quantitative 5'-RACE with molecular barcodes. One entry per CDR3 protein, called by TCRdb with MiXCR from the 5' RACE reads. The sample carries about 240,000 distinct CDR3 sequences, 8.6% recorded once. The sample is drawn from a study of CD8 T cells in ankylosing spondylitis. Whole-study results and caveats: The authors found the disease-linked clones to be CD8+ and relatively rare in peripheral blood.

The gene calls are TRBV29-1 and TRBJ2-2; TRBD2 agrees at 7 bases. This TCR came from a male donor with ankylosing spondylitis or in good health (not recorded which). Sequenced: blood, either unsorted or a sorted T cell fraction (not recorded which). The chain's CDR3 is CSVSTGGKAGELFF. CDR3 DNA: TGCAGCGTCTCCACCGGGGGGAAGGCCGGGGAGCTGTTTTTT.